The T cell receptor (beta chain) under discussion was sequenced for a study of T cells in Graves' hyperthyroidism and ophthalmopathy. Regarding the study as a whole: Stable hyperthyroidism was separated from ophthalmopathy by a model based on 13 V-J features.

On this clonotype: The antigen is undetermined.

Amplification yielded TCR beta CDR3 regions, with RNA transcripts as the source. TCR CDR3 underwent first-round RT-PCR with the HTBI primer set. Using its own MiXCR run on the multiplex PCR reads, TCRdb lists one record per CDR3 protein. Of some 600,000 distinct CDR3 sequences in the sample, 46% were seen once. Diagnosis of hyperthyroidism was new in patients aged 18 to 65, and its duration was under 2 months. Pregnant or lactating patients were excluded, as were those with uncontrolled infection or other autoimmune disease. The CDR3 has 18 residues. The V segment lost 0 bases and the J segment 5 bases; nucleotides outside the gene matches: 14. Germline V gene data show CDR1 as DFQATT and CDR2 as SNEGSKA (reference sequence).

The rearrangement uses TRBV20-1 and TRBJ2-5, with 11 positions matching TRBD2. This TCR was recovered from a woman aged 18 to 35 with Graves' hyperthyroidism. The sample was peripheral blood or thyroid tissue (not recorded which). CDR3 nucleotides: TGCAGTGCTAGAGATGGTAGGAGCCTAGCGGGAGGATCCGAGACCCAGTACTTC. Encoded protein: CSARDGRSLAGGSETQYF.